This T cell receptor (beta chain) was found in a study of T cell changes during pregnancy in multiple sclerosis. Generated by immunoSEQ multiplex PCR, the TCRdb table keeps only in-frame clones and is missing some. This repertoire shows over 25,000 clones, about 89% found once; its top ten account for roughly 6.2%. Germline values: CDR1 MNHEY, CDR2 SMNVEV (reference sequence). This CDR3 has 14 residues. Between the trimmed V and J ends, which lost 0 bases and 0 bases, there was a span of 6 bases. V and J are TRBV27 and TRBJ2-7; D may be TRBD2 (5 bases). This TCR was sampled from a female donor with multiple sclerosis, enrolled in a pregnancy study. Sequences were derived from CD8+ T cells from peripheral blood mononuclear cells, sampled before pregnancy. For the CDR3, the DNA is TGTGCCAGCAGTTTATCGACTACCTCCTACGAGCAGTACTTC. This sequence encodes CASSLSTTSYEQYF.